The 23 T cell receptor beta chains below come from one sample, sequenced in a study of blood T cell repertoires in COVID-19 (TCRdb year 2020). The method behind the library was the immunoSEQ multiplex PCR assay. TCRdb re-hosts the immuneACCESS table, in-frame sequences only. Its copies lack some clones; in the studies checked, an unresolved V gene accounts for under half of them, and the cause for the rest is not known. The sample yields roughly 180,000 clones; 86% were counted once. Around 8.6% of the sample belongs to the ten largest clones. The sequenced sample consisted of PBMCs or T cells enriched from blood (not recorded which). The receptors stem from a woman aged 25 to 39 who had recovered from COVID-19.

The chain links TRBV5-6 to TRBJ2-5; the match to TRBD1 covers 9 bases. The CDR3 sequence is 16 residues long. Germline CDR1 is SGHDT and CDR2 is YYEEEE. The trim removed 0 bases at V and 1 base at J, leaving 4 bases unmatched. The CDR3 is CASSLGTGVRQETQYF. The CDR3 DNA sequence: TGTGCCAGCAGCTTGGGGACAGGGGTGCGCCAAGAGACCCAGTACTTC.

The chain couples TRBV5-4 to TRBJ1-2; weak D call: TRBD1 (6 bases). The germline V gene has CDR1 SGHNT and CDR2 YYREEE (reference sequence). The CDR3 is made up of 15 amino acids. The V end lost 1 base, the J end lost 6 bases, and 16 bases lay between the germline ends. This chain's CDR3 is CASSLLGRGRDGYTF. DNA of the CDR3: TGTGCCAGCAGCTTGTTAGGCAGGGGCCGGGATGGCTACACCTTC. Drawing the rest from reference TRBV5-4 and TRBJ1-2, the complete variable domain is ETGVTQSPTHLIKTRGQQVTLRCSSQSGHNTVSWYQQALGQGPQFIFQYYREEENGRGNFPPRFSGLQFPNYSSELNVNALELDDSALYLCASSLLGRGRDGYTFGSGTRLTVV.

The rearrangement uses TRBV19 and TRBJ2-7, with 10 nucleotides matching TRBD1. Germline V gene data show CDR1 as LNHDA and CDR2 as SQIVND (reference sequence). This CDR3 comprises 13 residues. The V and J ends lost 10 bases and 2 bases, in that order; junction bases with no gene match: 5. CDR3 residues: CATSGTGAYEQYF. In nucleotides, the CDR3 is TGTGCCACCTCCGGGACAGGGGCCTACGAGCAGTACTTC.

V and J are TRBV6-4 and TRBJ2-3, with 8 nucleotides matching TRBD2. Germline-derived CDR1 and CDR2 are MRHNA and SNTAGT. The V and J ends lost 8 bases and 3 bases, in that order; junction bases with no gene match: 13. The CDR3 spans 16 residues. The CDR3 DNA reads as TGTGCCAGCGCAAAGACAGCGGGAGACGGGACAGATACGCAGTATTTT. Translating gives CASAKTAGDGTDTQYF.

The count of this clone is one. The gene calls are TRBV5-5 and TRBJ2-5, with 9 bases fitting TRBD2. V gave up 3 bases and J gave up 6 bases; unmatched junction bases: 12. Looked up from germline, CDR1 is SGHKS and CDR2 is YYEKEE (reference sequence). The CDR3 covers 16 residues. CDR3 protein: CASSSPRREGSKTQYF. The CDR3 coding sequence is TGTGCCAGCAGCTCCCCGCGGCGGGAGGGTTCGAAGACCCAGTACTTC. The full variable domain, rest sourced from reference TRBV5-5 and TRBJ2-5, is DAGVTQSPTHLIKTRGQQVTLRCSPISGHKSVSWYQQVLGQGPQFIFQYYEKEERGRGNFPDRFSARQFPNYSSELNVNALLLGDSALYLCASSSPRREGSKTQYFGPGTRLLVL.

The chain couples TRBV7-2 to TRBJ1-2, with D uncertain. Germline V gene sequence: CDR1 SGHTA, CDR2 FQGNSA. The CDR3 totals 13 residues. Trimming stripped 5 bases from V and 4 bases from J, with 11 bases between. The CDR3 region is CASSRDKAYGYTF. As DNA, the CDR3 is TGTGCCAGCAGCCGTGACAAGGCCTATGGCTACACCTTC.

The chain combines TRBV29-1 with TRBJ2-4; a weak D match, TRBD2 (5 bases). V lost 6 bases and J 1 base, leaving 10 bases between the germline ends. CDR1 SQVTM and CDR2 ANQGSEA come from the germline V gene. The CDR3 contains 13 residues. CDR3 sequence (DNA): TGCAGCGTGGCCCCGGGGGCCAAAAACATTCAGTACTTC. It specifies CSVAPGAKNIQYF.

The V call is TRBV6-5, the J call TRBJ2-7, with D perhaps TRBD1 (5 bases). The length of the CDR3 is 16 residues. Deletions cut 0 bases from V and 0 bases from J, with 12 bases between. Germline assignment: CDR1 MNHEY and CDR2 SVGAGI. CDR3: CASSYSRVPSSYEQYF. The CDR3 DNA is TGTGCCAGCAGTTACTCCAGGGTACCCAGCTCCTACGAGCAGTACTTC.

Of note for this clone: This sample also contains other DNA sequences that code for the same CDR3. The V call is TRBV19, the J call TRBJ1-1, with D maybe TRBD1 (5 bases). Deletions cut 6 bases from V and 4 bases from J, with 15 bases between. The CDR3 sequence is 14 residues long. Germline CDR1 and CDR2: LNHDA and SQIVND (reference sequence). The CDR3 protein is CASSIGGGGTEAFF. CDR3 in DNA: TGTGCCAGTAGCATCGGGGGAGGTGGCACTGAAGCTTTCTTT. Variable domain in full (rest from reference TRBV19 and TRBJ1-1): DGGITQSPKYLFRKEGQNVTLSCEQNLNHDAMYWYRQDPGQGLRLIYYSQIVNDFQKGDIAEGYSVSREKKESFPLTVTSAQKNPTAFYLCASSIGGGGTEAFFGQGTRLTVV.

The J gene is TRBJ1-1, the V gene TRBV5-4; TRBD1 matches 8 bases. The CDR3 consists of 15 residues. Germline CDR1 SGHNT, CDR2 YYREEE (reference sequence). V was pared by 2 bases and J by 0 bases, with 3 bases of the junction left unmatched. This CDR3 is CASSFRTGMNTEAFF. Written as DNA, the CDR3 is TGTGCCAGCAGCTTTCGGACAGGGATGAACACTGAAGCTTTCTTT.

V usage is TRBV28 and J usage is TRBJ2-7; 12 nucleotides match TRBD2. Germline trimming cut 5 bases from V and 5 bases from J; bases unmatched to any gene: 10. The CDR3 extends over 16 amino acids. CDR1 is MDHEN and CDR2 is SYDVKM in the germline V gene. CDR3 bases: TGTGCCAGCAGTCCGATTACTAGCGGGAGGTTCCACGAGCAGTACTTC. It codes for CASSPITSGRFHEQYF.

The CDR3 bases are TGTGCCAGCAGCCCAAATATCCAACTAGCGGGACTCTACAATGAGCAGTTCTTC. Translated, it gives CASSPNIQLAGLYNEQFF. The chain joins TRBV7-3 to TRBJ2-1; 10 nucleotides line up with TRBD2. Germline trimming cut 5 bases from V and 3 bases from J; bases unmatched to any gene: 13. Germline lookup yields CDR1 SGHTA and CDR2 FQGTGA. This CDR3 spans 18 amino acids.

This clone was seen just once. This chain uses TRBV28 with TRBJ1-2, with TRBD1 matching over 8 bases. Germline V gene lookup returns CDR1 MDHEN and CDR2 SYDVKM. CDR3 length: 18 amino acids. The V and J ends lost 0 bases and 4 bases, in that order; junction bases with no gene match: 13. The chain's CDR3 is CASSLWPPTGARIYGYTF. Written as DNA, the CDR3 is TGTGCCAGCAGTTTATGGCCCCCGACAGGGGCGAGAATCTATGGCTACACCTTC.

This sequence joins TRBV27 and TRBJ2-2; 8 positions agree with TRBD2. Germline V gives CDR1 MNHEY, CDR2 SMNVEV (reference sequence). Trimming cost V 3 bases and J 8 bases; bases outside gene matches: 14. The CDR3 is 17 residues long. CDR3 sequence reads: CASSLAILAAQGGELFF. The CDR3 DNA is TGTGCCAGCAGTTTGGCTATACTAGCGGCCCAGGGGGGGGAGCTGTTTTTT.

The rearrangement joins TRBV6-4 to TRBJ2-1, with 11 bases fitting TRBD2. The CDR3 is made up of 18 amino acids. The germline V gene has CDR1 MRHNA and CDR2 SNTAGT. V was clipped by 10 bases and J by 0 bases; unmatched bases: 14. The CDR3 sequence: CATVAGTSGESSYNEQFF. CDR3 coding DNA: TGTGCCACCGTAGCCGGGACTAGCGGCGAGAGCTCCTACAATGAGCAGTTCTTC.

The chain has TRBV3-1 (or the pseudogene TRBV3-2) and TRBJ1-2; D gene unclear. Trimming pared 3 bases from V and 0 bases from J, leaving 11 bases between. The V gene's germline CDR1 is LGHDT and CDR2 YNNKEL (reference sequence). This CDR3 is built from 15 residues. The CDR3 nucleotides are TGTGCCAGCAGCCAGGGCTTTATATCTAACTATGGCTACACCTTC. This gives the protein CASSQGFISNYGYTF.

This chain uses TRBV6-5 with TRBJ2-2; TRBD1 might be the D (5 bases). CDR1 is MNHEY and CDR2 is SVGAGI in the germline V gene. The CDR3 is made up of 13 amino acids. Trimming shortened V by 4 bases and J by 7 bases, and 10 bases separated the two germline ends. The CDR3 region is CASSFSGNGELFF. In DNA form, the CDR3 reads TGTGCCAGCAGTTTTTCAGGGAACGGGGAGCTGTTTTTT.

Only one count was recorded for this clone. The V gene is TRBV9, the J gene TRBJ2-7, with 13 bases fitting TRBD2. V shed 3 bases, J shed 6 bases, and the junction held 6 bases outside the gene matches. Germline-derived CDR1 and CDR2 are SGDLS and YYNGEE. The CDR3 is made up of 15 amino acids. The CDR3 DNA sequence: TGTGCCAGCAGCGGCGGACTAGCGGGAGCTGGCGAGCAGTACTTC. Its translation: CASSGGLAGAGEQYF.

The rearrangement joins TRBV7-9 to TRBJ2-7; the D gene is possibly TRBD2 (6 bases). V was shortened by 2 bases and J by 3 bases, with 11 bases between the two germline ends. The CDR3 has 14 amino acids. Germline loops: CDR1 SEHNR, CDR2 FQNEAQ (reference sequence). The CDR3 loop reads CASSLSGVSYEQYF. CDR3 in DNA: TGTGCCAGCAGCTTATCGGGAGTAAGCTACGAGCAGTACTTC.

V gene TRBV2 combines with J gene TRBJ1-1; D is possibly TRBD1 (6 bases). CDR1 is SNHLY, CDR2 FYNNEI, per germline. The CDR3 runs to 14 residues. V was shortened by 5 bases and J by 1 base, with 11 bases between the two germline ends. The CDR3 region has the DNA TGTGCCAGCAGTCAGACAGGAGAGAACACTGAAGCTTTCTTT. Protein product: CASSQTGENTEAFF.

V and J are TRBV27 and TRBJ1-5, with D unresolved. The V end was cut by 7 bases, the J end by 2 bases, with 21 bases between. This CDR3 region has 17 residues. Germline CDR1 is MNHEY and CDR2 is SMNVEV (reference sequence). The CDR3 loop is CASTAMGRSVGNQPQHF. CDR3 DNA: TGTGCCAGCACAGCTATGGGCCGATCCGTGGGCAATCAGCCCCAGCATTTT.

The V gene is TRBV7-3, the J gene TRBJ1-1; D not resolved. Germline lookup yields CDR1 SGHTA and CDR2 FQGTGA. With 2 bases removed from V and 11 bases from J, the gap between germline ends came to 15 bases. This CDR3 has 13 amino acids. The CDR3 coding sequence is TGTGCCAGCAGCTTAGCTGAGGCCACCGGGGCTTTCTTT. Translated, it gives CASSLAEATGAFF.

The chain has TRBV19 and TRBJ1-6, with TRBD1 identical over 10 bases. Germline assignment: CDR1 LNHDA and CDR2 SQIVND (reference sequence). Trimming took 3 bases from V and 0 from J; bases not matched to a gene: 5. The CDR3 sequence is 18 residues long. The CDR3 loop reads CASSIRDRGFSYNSPLHF. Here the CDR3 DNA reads TGTGCCAGTAGTATCCGGGACAGGGGATTCTCCTATAATTCACCCCTCCACTTT. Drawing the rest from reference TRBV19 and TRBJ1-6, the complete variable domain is DGGITQSPKYLFRKEGQNVTLSCEQNLNHDAMYWYRQDPGQGLRLIYYSQIVNDFQKGDIAEGYSVSREKKESFPLTVTSAQKNPTAFYLCASSIRDRGFSYNSPLHFGNGTRLTVT.